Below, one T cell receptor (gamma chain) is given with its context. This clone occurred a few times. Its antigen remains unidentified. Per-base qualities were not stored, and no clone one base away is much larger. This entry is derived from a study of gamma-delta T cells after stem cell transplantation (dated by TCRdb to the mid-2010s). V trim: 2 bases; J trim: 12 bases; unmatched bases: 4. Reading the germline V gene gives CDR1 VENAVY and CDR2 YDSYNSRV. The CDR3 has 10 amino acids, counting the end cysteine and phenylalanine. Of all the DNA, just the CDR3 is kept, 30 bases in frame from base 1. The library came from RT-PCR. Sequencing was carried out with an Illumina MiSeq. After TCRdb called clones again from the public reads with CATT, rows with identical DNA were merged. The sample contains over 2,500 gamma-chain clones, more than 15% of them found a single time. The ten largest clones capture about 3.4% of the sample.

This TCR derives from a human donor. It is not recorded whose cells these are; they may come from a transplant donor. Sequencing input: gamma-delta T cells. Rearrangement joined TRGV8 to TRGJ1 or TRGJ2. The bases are TGTGCCACCTGGGATAAAAGGAAACTCTTT. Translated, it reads CATWDKRKLF.